This T cell receptor beta chain came from a study of blood T cell repertoires in COVID-19. Between the trimmed V and J ends, which lost 6 bases and 3 bases, there was a span of 8 bases. The germline V gene has CDR1 MNHEY and CDR2 SVGAGI. The CDR3 consists of 13 residues. Some clones are missing from TCRdb's copy, which holds only in-frame ones; the method was immunoSEQ multiplex PCR. The profile covers about 170,000 clones, with 70% to 85% appearing a single time and 6.9% taken by the ten largest. The chain links TRBV6-5 to TRBJ1-4; D ambiguous. This TCR was recovered from a man at least 80 years old with COVID-19, enrolled during active disease. Sample: peripheral blood. The CDR3 spells CASRRVPNEKLFF. CDR3 DNA sequence: TGTGCCAGCAGGCGGGTGCCTAATGAAAAACTGTTTTTT.